The 8 T cell receptor beta chains presented below share a single source sample, sequenced in a study of blood T cell repertoires in COVID-19 (TCRdb year 2020). The library relied on the immunoSEQ multiplex PCR assay. TCRdb obtained this table from immuneACCESS and retained in-frame rearrangements with V and J assigned. These tables miss some clones; where compared with another copy, unresolved V genes account for less than half of the shortfall, and the remainder is unexplained. This sample is represented by about 100,000 clones; around 85% of them were singletons. Approximately 3.3% of the sample lies in the top ten. The sample taken for sequencing was peripheral blood. These receptors all come from a woman aged 80 or older with active or convalescent COVID-19.

The rearrangement uses TRBV18 and TRBJ1-1; unclear D gene. Germline V gene data show CDR1 as KGHSH and CDR2 as LQKENI. Trimming stripped 0 bases from V and 1 base from J, with 6 bases between. This CDR3 has 14 residues. The CDR3 DNA is TGTGCCAGCTCACCACCGAACGGGAACACTGAAGCTTTCTTT. Translated, it gives CASSPPNGNTEAFF.

V is TRBV4-2 and J is TRBJ1-4; D ambiguous. CDR3 size: 16 residues. Per germline, CDR1 LGHNA and CDR2 YNFKEQ. Trimming pared 2 bases from V and 5 bases from J, leaving 15 bases between. CDR3 in amino acids: CASSQLSQALNEKLFF. The CDR3, as DNA: TGTGCCAGCAGCCAATTGAGTCAGGCACTGAATGAAAAACTGTTTTTT.

This rearrangement joins TRBV7-2 to TRBJ2-3; the match to TRBD2 covers 7 bases. Trimming took 3 bases from V and 5 from J; bases not matched to a gene: 5. In germline, CDR1 is SGHTA, CDR2 FQGNSA. The CDR3 loop spans 14 amino acids. The CDR3 DNA reads as TGTGCCAGCAGCTTCCTGGGGGGGTTAGATACGCAGTATTTT. Protein sequence: CASSFLGGLDTQYF.

The rearrangement uses TRBV10-2 and TRBJ2-7; 8 positions agree with TRBD2. V dropped 6 bases and J dropped 2; count of bases not matched to a gene: 9. Germline CDR1 reads WSHSY; CDR2 reads SAAADI. The CDR3 contains 15 residues. The CDR3 spells CASSLPGLGAYEQYF. CDR3 DNA: TGCGCCAGCAGCCTACCGGGACTAGGGGCCTACGAGCAGTACTTC.

The chain has TRBV18 and TRBJ1-1; TRBD1 is a possible D gene (6 bases). This CDR3 spans 14 amino acids. Germline CDR1 and CDR2: KGHSH and LQKENI. Trimming removed 3 bases from V and 4 bases from J, with 12 bases in between. CDR3: CASSPRGGPTEAFF. In DNA, the CDR3 is TGTGCCAGCTCACCCCGGGGGGGGCCCACTGAAGCTTTCTTT. Full variable domain (remainder filled in from reference TRBV18 and TRBJ1-1): NAGVMQNPRHLVRRRGQEARLRCSPMKGHSHVYWYRQLPEEGLKFMVYLQKENIIDESGMPKERFSAEFPKEGPSILRIQQVVRGDSAAYFCASSPRGGPTEAFFGQGTRLTVV.

This chain links TRBV19 with TRBJ2-7, with TRBD1 matching 7 bases. The germline V gene has CDR1 LNHDA and CDR2 SQIVND (reference sequence). J gave up 4 bases and V 5 bases, and 8 bases lay outside the gene matches. There are 14 residues in the CDR3. CDR3 loop: CASSSDRSRYEQYF. CDR3 DNA sequence: TGTGCCAGTAGTTCGGACAGGTCCCGGTACGAGCAGTACTTC.

The chain joins TRBV29-1 to TRBJ1-1; the D is unclear. CDR3 length: 14 residues. Germline V lookup: CDR1 SQVTM, CDR2 ANQGSEA. The ends were cut back, 4 bases at V and 0 bases at J, with 12 bases in the middle. The CDR3 DNA follows: TGCAGCGTTGCGCGCGGGCGCATGAACACTGAAGCTTTCTTT. Protein sequence: CSVARGRMNTEAFF.

The genes are TRBV28 and TRBJ1-5, with D perhaps matching TRBD1 (5 bases). CDR3 length equals 15 residues. The germline V gene has CDR1 MDHEN and CDR2 SYDVKM. The ends were cut back, 6 bases at V and 7 bases at J, with 19 bases in the middle. CDR3 DNA sequence: TGTGCCAGCAGCACCGGGGAGGGGTCGGGACAGCCCCAGCATTTT. Translation: CASSTGEGSGQPQHF.